This T cell receptor (beta chain) was profiled in a study of control samples from healthy donors and cancer patients. The assay was immunoSEQ multiplex PCR, and TCRdb's table has in-frame clones only and misses some. The table records 400,000 to 500,000 clones, approximately 92% of them present only once. This CDR3 has 13 residues. The germline V gene encodes CDR1 SGHTS and CDR2 YDEGEE. Trimming took off 5 bases at V and 1 base at J, with 9 bases between the two ends. This TCR came from a man aged 35 to 55 with head and neck cancer. This chain connects TRBV5-8 to TRBJ1-1; D call uncertain. Sequences were obtained from PBMCs. The CDR3 nucleotides are TGTGCCAGCAGTCGGACGAGGAACACTGAAGCTTTCTTT. It is translated as CASSRTRNTEAFF.